This T cell receptor beta chain was captured by sequencing in a study of cytomegalovirus exposure and HLA in healthy donors (dated by TCRdb to between 2016 and 2019). About the study as a whole: An earlier analysis of several hundred of the donors reported 250 to 350 Gb of sequence data and 117 million unique TCR beta sequences from 190 million or so T cells. About 280 gigabases of sequencing data and 91 million or so unique TCR sequences made up an early release that covered some 640 HLA-typed donors. Of the roughly 410 genotyped donors, 81% were placed in the genetic ancestry cluster associated with self-reported Caucasian donors. The aim of the study was to test whether cataloging public T cell receptors could identify signatures of past pathogen exposure. Using immunosequencing, the study profiled T cell repertoires from about 650 subjects and related those repertoires to cytomegalovirus serostatus. In addition to the first cohort of approximately 670 subjects, a separate validation cohort of approximately 130 different subjects was used. High-throughput TCR immunosequencing, statistical association of individual TCRs with disease status, and machine learning were combined to predict cytomegalovirus infection status. A later analysis re-analyzed previously published TCR beta repertoires from about 600 donors and added high-resolution HLA genotyping to study TCR occurrence patterns. The later analysis used no new phenotypic data to find candidate immune exposures, relying instead on TCR beta sequences and their occurrence across donors. An earlier analysis of about 600 of the donors used high-throughput TCR beta sequencing to judge whether each TCR beta V gene segment behaved as functional or pseudogenic. Donor age, sex, ethnicity and CMV serostatus were compiled alongside the repertoire data. A later genetic analysis used genome-wide SNP genotypes for about three fifths of the 666 donors, treating that subset as a discovery cohort. All discovery cohort repertoires had been generated using a single sequencing platform. HLA typing included class I and class II loci at four-digit resolution. Typing coverage differed by locus: A, B, C, DRB1 and DQB1 were typed in roughly 620-630 donors, DQA1 in 500 to 550, DPA1 in approximately 600, and DPB1 in approximately 450. Because of strong linkage in the cohort, five DR-DQ haplotypes were treated as single units for association and clustering. Among under 450 genotyped donors of the cohort, an average of 235,054 unique TCR beta nucleotide sequences were sequenced per donor, roughly 18% of them non-productive.

From cysteine to phenylalanine, the CDR3 is 14 amino acids long. The DNA shown is the 42-base CDR3, in frame from base 1. The junction carries 14 bases between V and J, which are trimmed by 2 bases and 7 bases respectively. Based on the germline V gene, the CDR1 and CDR2 sequences are SQVTM and ANQGSEA. The method behind the library was the immunoSEQ multiplex PCR assay. For the multiplex PCR, a mixture combining 60 forward primers for TCR Vbeta segments and 13 reverse primers for TCR Jbeta segments was used. The CDR3 region of rearranged TCR beta genes was amplified from genomic DNA by a multiplex PCR assay. Amplified TCR beta libraries were sequenced as 87-base-pair reads on the Illumina HiSeq System. The study's processing was this. In a later analysis, tens of millions of unique TCR beta chains were counted across the approximately 620 repertoires, and roughly 11 million of these chains were shared by at least two donors. A nearest-neighbor algorithm error-corrected the raw reads and collapsed the reads into unique sequences, merging closely related sequences to remove PCR and sequencing errors. CDR3 sequences were aligned to IMGT reference sequences to assign V, D and J gene segments. For a sequence to be retained, at least a six-nucleotide match to both a V gene segment and a J gene segment was required. A rearrangement was called productive if the CDR3 had no stop codons and remained in frame with V and J, and every other rearrangement was called non-productive. CDR3 was defined by IMGT convention, running from the second conserved V-encoded cysteine to the conserved J-encoded phenylalanine. The earlier analysis of about 500 of the donors excluded sequences that lacked an unambiguous match to a single V gene segment. An earlier analysis of 450 to 650 of the donors called V segments functional above 56.7% productive rearrangements and segregating when the between-donor standard deviation exceeded 5%. To diagnose cytomegalovirus status from the catalog of TCR beta chain sequences, a statistical classification framework was built. A later analysis assigned V and J genes by comparing TCR nucleotide sequences with IMGT/GENE-DB human TR gene sequences. Using the TCRdist pipeline, a later analysis assigned CDR3 sequences along with most-parsimonious VDJ recombination scenarios. A later analysis defined each TCR beta chain by its CDR3 amino acid sequence plus V-gene family, and excluded reads lacking a unique V-gene family. A later analysis removed 500 to 600 highly shared, low-generation-probability nucleotide sequences to deal with suspected cross-contamination and a sequencing artifact. In a later analysis, a clonal expansion index was calculated for each public chain from normalized within-repertoire ranks of inferred template counts. In a later analysis, generation probabilities were computed using a VDJ recombination model fitted to out-of-frame rearrangements, and the results were checked against IGoR. In a later analysis, TCR-TCR, TCR-HLA and TCR-CMV co-occurrence was scored with hypergeometric tests, and a repertoire-size bias correction was applied to TCR pairs. False discovery rates were estimated in a later analysis by permuting HLA or CMV assignments 20 times. In a later analysis, co-occurring TCRs were grouped using DBSCAN, with TCRdist sequence similarity added in when clustering inside HLA-allele-positive subsets. Co-occurrence clustering excluded repertoires with fewer than 30,000 or more than 120,000 public chains, plus five with anomalous nucleotide sharing. TCRdb took this table from immuneACCESS and kept in-frame rearrangements with V and J called. Such tables lack part of the clones; where checked against another copy, unresolved V genes explain under half of the gap, and the rest is unexplained. V and J calls plus clone size are reproduced from that table; the DNA served to infer D and trimming. In this sample the table shows about 130,000 clones, about 79% of which occur a single time. Of the sample, 2% to 3% falls within the top ten clones.

The cohort consisted of 666 healthy bone marrow donors. All cohort members were sampled while nominally healthy, although unrecorded immune exposures were likely present. The donor tested CMV seronegative, placing the donor among the 350 to 400 seronegative members of the cohort. Each donor provided a peripheral blood sample, and peripheral blood mononuclear cells were used for TCR beta sequencing. Genomic DNA extraction from the blood cell samples was performed with the Qiagen DNeasy Blood Extraction Kit. The paper as a whole reports these results and caveats: Immune exposure information for the cohort was limited to CMV serostatus. According to a later analysis, most CMV-associated TCR beta chains appeared to be HLA-restricted, and the HLA associations seemed to be driven largely by CMV exposure. This cohort had only TCR beta chains sequenced, and the lack of alpha or paired-chain data limited which features could be detected. In a later analysis, HLA-associated TCR beta chains showed more clonal expansion and lower generation probabilities than non-associated chains that were equally common. In a later genetic analysis, a missense DCLRE1C variant was associated with V-gene and J-gene trimming of TCR beta chains, and the association was replicated in an independent cohort. The study listed 164 TCR beta chains as associated with cytomegalovirus. A further reported finding was that TCR beta sequences accurately predicted the HLA-A and HLA-B alleles for most subjects in the first cohort. A few of the identified cytomegalovirus-associated TCR beta chains were confirmed in vitro to be specific for cytomegalovirus antigens. The sequencing pipeline was judged likely to have produced a cluster of highly shared sequence variants as a technical artifact. The classifier was reported to diagnose cytomegalovirus status with high specificity and sensitivity in both the original cohort and the validation cohort. In a later analysis, around 17,000 TCR beta sequences were associated with specific HLA alleles at a false discovery rate of 0.05. Presence/absence analyses assumed roughly uniform sequencing depth across donors, an assumption that may not hold. Because some donors lacked HLA typing at each locus, the association tests relied only on the typed subset. Because counts were too low, roughly 16 rarely observed V segments, including chromosome 9 orphons, were excluded from the earlier analysis of about 500 of the donors. An earlier analysis of approximately 500 of the donors showed that most TCR beta V segments appeared in productive rearrangements either about 87% or about 30% of the time, which broadly matched IMGT annotations. A later analysis found that TCR association rates varied across HLA loci, with DRB1 alleles showing the most associated TCRs and HLA-C alleles the fewest. Linkage disequilibrium might explain the correlated functional status among segregating V segments, but an unknown experimental factor could not be excluded. Assigning TCR associations to individual alleles was difficult when HLA alleles, especially DR and DQ, strongly co-occurred. In a later analysis, several top co-occurrence clusters were reported to appear linked to parvovirus B19, influenza, CMV and Epstein-Barr virus. Across donors, most TCR sequences were observed very rarely, whereas some public TCRs were present in many individuals. Because the 87-base-pair reads could not distinguish some IMGT-functional V segments, including TRBV6-2 and TRBV6-3, those segments were excluded. The authors suggested that the approach could potentially be generalized to other disease states and immunological phenotypes. According to a later genetic analysis, donors in an Asian-associated ancestry cluster had fewer N-insertions in productive TCRs than the roughly 700-donor mean.

In regard to this clone: This receptor's antigen is unknown. Base quality data are lacking; no much larger clone is found one base away.

Specimen: PBMCs. Here the chain combines TRBV29-1 and TRBJ1-4, with the D gene not confidently named. The receptor's source is a man over 45 in good health and CMV-seronegative. The nucleotides are TGCAGCGTTGAACGGCCGGGGAATCGTGAAAAACTGTTTTTT. This sequence encodes CSVERPGNREKLFF.